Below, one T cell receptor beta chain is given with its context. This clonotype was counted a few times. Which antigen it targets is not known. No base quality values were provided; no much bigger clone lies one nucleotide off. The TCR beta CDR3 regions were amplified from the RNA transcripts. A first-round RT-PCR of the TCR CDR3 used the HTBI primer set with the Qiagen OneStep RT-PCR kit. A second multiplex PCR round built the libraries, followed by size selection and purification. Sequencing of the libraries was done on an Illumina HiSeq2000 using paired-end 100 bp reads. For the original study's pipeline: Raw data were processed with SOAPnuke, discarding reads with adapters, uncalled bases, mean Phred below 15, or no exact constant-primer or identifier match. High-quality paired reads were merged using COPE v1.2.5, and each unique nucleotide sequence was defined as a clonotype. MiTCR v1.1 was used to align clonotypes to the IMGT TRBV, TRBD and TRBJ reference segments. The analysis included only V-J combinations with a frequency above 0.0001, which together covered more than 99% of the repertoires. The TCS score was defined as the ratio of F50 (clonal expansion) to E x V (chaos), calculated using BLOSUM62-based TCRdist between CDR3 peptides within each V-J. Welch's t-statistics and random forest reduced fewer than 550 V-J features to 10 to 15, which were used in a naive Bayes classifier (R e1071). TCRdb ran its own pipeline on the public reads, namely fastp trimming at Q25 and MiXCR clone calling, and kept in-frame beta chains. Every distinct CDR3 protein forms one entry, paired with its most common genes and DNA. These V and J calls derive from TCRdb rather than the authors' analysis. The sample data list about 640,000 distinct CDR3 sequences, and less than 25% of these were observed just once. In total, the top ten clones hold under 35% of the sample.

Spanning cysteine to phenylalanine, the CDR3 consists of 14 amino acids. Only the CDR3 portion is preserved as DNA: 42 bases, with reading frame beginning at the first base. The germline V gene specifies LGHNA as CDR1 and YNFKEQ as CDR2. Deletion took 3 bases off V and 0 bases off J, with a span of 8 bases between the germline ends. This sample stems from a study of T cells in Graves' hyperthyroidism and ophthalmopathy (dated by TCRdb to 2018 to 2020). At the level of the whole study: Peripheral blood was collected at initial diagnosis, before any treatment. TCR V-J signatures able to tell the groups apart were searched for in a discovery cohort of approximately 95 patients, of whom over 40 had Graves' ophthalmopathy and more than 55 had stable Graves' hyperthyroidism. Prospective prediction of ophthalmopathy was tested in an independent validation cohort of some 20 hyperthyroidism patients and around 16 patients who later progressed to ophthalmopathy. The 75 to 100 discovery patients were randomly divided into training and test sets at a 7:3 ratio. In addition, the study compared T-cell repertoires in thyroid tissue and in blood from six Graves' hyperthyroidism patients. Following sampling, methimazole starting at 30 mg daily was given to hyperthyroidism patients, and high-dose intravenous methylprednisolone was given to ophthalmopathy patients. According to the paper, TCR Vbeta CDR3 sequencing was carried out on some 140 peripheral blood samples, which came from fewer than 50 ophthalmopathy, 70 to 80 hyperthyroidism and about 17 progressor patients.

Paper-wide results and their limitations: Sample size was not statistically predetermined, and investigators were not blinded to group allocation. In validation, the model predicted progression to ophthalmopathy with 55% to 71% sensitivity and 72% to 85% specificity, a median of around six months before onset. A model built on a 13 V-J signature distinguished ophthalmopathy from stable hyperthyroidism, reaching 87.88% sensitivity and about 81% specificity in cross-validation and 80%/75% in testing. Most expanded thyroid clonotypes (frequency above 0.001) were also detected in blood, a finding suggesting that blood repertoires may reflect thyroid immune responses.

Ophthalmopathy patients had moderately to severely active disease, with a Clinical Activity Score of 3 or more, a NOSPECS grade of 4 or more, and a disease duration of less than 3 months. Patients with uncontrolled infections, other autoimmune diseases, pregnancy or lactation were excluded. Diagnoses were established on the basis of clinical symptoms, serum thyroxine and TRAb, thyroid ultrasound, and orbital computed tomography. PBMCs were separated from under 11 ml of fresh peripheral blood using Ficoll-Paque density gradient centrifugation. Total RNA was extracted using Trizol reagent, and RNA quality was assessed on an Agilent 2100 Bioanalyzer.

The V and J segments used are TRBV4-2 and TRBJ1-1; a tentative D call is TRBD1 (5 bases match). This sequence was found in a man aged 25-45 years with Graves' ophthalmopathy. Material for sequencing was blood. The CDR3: CASSQQQVNTEAFF. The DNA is TGTGCCAGCAGCCAGCAACAGGTGAACACTGAAGCTTTCTTT.